This T cell receptor (beta chain) was found in a study of CD8+CD57+ T cells in acquired aplastic anemia. Patients who underwent sequencing had shown CD8+CD57+ cell expansion by flow cytometry. TCR beta VDJ combinations and CDR3 sequences were profiled from genomic DNA. One entry per CDR3 protein, called by TCRdb with MiXCR from the reads. The sample yields roughly 290,000 distinct CDR3 sequences, about 50% seen once. The TCR was taken from a human donor with aplastic anemia. Sequenced: sorted CD4+, CD8+, or CD8+CD57+ T cells (not recorded which) from PBMCs.

The CDR3 sequence is CSASLAGGPVSYEQYF. For the CDR3, the DNA is TGCAGTGCTAGCCTAGCGGGAGGGCCGGTATCCTACGAGCAGTACTTC. This chain joins TRBV20-1 and TRBJ2-7; 12 bases are a match to TRBD2. This CDR3 spans 16 amino acids. The J segment lost 1 base and the V segment lost 3 bases, leaving 7 bases of the junction unmatched. Germline V gene lookup returns CDR1 DFQATT and CDR2 SNEGSKA (reference sequence).